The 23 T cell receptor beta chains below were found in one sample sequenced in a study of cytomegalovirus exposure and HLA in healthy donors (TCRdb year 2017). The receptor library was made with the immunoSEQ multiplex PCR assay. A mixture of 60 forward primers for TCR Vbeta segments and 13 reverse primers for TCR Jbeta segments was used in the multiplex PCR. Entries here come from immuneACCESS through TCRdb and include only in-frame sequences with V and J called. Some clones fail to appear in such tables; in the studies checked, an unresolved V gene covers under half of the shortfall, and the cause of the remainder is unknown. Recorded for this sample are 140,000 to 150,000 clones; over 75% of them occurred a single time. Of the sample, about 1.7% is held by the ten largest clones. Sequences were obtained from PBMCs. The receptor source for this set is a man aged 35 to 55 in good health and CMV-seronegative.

The CDR3 loop is CASSVDGDNQETQYF. CDR3 DNA sequence: TGTGCCAGCAGCGTAGATGGGGACAACCAAGAGACCCAGTACTTC. J is TRBJ2-5 and V is TRBV9; tentatively, D is TRBD1 (6 bases). Germline V gene sequence: CDR1 SGDLS, CDR2 YYNGEE. V shed 0 bases and J shed 0 bases, with 9 bases lying between them. The length of the CDR3 is 15 residues.

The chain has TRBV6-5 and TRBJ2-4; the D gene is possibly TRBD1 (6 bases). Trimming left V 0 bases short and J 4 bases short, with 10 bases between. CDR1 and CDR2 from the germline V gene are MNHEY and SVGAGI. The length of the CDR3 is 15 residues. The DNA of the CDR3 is TGTGCCAGCAGTTACTCGCTCCAGGGGAAAAACATTCAGTACTTC. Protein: CASSYSLQGKNIQYF.

This CDR3 is CASSFQGTPNQPQHF. The CDR3 DNA sequence: TGTGCCAGCAGCTTCCAGGGTACTCCCAATCAGCCCCAGCATTTT. The J gene is TRBJ1-5, the V gene TRBV27; tentatively, D is TRBD1 (5 bases). The ends were cut back, 6 bases at V and 3 bases at J, with 15 bases in the middle. Germline V gene data show CDR1 as MNHEY and CDR2 as SMNVEV (reference sequence). The CDR3 totals 15 residues.

For the CDR3, the DNA is TGTGCCAGCAGCTTAGCAAGGGGCACCGGGGAGCTGTTTTTT. Amino acid sequence: CASSLARGTGELFF. This chain uses TRBV7-2 with TRBJ2-2; a weak D match, TRBD1 (5 bases). The V end was cut by 0 bases, the J end by 4 bases, with 6 bases between. Germline V gene data show CDR1 as SGHTA and CDR2 as FQGNSA. The CDR3 is made up of 14 amino acids. Together with reference TRBV7-2 and TRBJ2-2, the CDR3 gives the full variable domain: GAGVSQSPSNKVTEKGKDVELRCDPISGHTALYWYRQSLGQGLEFLIYFQGNSAPDKSGLPSDRFSAERTGGSVSTLTIQRTQQEDSAVYLCASSLARGTGELFFGEGSRLTVL.

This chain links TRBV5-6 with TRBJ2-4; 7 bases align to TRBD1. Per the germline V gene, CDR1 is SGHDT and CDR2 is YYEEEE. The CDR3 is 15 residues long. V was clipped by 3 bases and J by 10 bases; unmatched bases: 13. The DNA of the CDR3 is TGTGCCAGCAGCTCGCCTGGACAGGTACAAAGTATTCAGTACTTC. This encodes CASSSPGQVQSIQYF.

The CDR3 DNA sequence: TGTGCCAGCAGTTCGGGTAGCGGGGGGGCCCGGGAGCTGTTTTTT. The encoded protein is CASSSGSGGARELFF. The chain recombines TRBV5-4 with TRBJ2-2, with 11 nucleotides matching TRBD2. V lost 5 bases, J lost 9 bases, and 9 bases stayed unmatched. The germline gives CDR1 SGHNT, CDR2 YYREEE (reference sequence). CDR3 length equals 15 residues.

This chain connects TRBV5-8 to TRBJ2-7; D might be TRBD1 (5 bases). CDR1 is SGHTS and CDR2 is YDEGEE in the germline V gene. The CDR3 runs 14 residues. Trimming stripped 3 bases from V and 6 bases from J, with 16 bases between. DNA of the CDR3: TGTGCCAGCAGCTGGGGCAGTCACCCATCCGAGCAGTACTTC. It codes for CASSWGSHPSEQYF.

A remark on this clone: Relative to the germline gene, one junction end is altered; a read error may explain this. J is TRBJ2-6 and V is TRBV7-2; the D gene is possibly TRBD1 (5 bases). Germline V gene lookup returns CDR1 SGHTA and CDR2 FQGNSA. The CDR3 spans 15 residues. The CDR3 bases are TGTGCCAGCACCCGGACCGACTCTGGGGCCAACGGCCTGACTTTC. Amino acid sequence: CASTRTDSGANGLTF.

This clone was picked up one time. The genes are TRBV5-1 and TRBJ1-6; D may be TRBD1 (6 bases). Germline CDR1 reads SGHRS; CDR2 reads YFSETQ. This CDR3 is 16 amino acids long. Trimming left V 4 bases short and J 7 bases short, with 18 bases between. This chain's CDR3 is CASSRQVQGDNSPLHF. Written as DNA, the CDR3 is TGCGCCAGCAGCAGACAGGTCCAAGGGGACAATTCACCCCTCCACTTT.

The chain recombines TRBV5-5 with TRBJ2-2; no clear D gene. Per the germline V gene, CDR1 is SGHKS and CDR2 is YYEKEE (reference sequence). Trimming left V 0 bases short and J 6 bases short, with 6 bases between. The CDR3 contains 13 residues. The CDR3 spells CASSLAASGELFF. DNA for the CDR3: TGTGCCAGCAGCTTGGCCGCGTCCGGGGAGCTGTTTTTT.

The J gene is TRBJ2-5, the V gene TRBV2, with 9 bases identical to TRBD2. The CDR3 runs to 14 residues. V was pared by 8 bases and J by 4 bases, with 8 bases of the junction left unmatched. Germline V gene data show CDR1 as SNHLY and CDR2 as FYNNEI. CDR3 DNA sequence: TGTGCCAGCGGGGGCGGGGGGGAACTAGAGACCCAGTACTTC. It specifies CASGGGGELETQYF.

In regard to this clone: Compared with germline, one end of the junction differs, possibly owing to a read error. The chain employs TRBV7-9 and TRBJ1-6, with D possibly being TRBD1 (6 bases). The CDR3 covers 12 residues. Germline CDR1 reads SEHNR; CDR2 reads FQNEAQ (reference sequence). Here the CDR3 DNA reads TGTTCCAGCAGCTCAGACAGGTCACCCCTCCACTTT. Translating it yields CSSSSDRSPLHF. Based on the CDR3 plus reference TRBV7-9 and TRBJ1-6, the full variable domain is DTGVSQNPRHKITKRGQNVTFRCDPISEHNRLYWYRQTLGQGPEFLTYFQNEAQLEKSRLLSDRFSAERPKGSFSTLEIQRTEQGDSAMYLCSSSSDRSPLHFGNGTRLTVT.

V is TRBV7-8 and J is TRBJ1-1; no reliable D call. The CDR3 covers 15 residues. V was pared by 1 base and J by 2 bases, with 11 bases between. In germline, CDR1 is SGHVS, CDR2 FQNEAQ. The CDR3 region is CASSLVPRVNTEAFF. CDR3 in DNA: TGTGCCAGCAGCTTAGTTCCCCGAGTTAACACTGAAGCTTTCTTT.

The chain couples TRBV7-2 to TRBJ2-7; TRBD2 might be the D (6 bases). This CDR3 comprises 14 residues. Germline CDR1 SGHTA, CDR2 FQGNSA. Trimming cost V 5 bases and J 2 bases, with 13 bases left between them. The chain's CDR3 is CASSHIGEAYEQYF. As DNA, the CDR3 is TGTGCCAGCAGCCACATTGGGGAGGCCTACGAGCAGTACTTC. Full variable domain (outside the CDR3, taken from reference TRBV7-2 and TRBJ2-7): GAGVSQSPSNKVTEKGKDVELRCDPISGHTALYWYRQSLGQGLEFLIYFQGNSAPDKSGLPSDRFSAERTGGSVSTLTIQRTQQEDSAVYLCASSHIGEAYEQYFGPGTRLTVT.

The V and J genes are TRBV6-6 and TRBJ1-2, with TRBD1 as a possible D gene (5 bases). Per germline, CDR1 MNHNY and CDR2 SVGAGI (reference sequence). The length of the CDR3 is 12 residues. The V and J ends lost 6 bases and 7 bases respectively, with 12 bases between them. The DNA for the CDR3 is TGTGCCAGCAGGGGACTAGCGGGTGGCTACACCTTC. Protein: CASRGLAGGYTF.

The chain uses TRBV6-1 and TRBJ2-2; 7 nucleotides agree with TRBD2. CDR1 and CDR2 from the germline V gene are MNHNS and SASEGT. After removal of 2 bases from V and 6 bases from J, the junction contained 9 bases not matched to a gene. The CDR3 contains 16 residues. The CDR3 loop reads CASSEPMGEGAGELFF. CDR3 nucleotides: TGTGCCAGCAGTGAACCGATGGGGGAGGGTGCCGGGGAGCTGTTTTTT.

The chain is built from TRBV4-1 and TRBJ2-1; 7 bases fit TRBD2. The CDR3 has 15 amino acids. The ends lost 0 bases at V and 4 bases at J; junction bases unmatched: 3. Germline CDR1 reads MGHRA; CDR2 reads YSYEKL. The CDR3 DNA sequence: TGCGCCAGCAGCCAAGATCAGGGAGGGTACAATGAGCAGTTCTTC. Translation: CASSQDQGGYNEQFF.

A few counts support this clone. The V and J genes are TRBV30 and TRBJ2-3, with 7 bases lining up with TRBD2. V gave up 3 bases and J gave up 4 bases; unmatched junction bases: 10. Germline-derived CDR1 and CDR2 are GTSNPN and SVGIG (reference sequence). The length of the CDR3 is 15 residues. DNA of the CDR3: TGTGCCTGGAGGGTGTGGGGGGGATCATCAGATACGCAGTATTTT. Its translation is CAWRVWGGSSDTQYF.

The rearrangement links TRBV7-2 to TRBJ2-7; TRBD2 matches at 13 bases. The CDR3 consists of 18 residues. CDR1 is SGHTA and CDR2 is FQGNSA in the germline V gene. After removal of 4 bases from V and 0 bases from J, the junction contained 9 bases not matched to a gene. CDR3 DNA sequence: TGTGCCAGCAGCTCAACGACTAGCGGGGGGTGGAGCTCCTACGAGCAGTACTTC. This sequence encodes CASSSTTSGGWSSYEQYF.

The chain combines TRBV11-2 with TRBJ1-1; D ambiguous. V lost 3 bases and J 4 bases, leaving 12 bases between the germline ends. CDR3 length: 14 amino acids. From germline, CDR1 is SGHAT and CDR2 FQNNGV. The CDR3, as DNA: TGTGCCAGCAGCTTCGTGGAGTTAGGCACTGAAGCTTTCTTT. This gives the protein CASSFVELGTEAFF.

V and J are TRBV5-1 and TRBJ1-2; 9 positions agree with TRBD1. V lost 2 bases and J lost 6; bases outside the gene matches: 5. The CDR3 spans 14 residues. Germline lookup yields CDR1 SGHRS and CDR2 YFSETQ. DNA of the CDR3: TGCGCCAGCAGCTTCGGGGGACAGGGAAATGGCTACACCTTC. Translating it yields CASSFGGQGNGYTF. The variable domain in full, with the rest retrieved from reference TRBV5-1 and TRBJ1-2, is KAGVTQTPRYLIKTRGQQVTLSCSPISGHRSVSWYQQTPGQGLQFLFEYFSETQRNKGNFPGRFSGRQFSNSRSEMNVSTLELGDSALYLCASSFGGQGNGYTFGSGTRLTVV.

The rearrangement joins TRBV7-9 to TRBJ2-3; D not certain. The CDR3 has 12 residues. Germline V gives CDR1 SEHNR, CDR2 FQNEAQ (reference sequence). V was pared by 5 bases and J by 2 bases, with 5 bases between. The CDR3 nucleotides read TGTGCCAGCAGCCCGTCCACAGATACGCAGTATTTT. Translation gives CASSPSTDTQYF.

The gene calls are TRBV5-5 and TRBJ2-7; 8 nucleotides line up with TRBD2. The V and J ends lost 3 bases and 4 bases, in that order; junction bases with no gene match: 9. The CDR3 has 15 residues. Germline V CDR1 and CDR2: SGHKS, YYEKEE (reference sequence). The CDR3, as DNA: TGTGCCAGCAGCTCGACTAGCGAGAGAGTGTACGAGCAGTACTTC. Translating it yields CASSSTSERVYEQYF.